This T cell receptor beta chain was sequenced in a study of T cell responses to AZD1222 COVID-19 vaccine. Libraries were prepared by immunoSEQ multiplex PCR; TCRdb keeps only in-frame clonotypes and omits some of them. In the table there are more than 30,000 clones, 88% of which are singletons. The CDR3 totals 14 residues. From germline, CDR1 is MNHEY and CDR2 SVGEGT. Trimming left V 5 bases short and J 6 bases short, with 13 bases between. The TCR sequence derives from an adult who received the AZD1222 COVID-19 vaccine. The source material was peripheral blood, sampled 28 days after the second AZD1222 dose. The chain is built from TRBV6-2 or TRBV6-3 and TRBJ2-2; D gene unclear. CDR3 region: CASSRDLGAGELFF. The CDR3 DNA follows: TGTGCCAGCAGTCGTGACCTAGGCGCCGGGGAGCTGTTTTTT.